This T cell receptor beta chain was recorded in a study of blood T cell repertoires in COVID-19. Study overall: The United States, Italy and Spain were the sources of the acute and convalescent COVID-19 samples.

Generated by immunoSEQ multiplex PCR, the TCRdb table keeps only in-frame clones and is missing some. The sample shows approximately 210,000 clones, roughly four fifths of them seen only once. Each recovered donor of Cohort 3 presented with two negative PCRs, clearance, or symptom resolution. Sequenced input: PBMCs or T cells enriched from blood (not recorded which). The sequence came from a man in his forties who had recovered from COVID-19.

This CDR3 is CSVEVLQGPEAFF. DNA of the CDR3: TGCAGCGTTGAAGTCCTACAGGGGCCTGAAGCTTTCTTT. The V and J genes are TRBV29-1 and TRBJ1-1, with TRBD1 matching over 7 bases. V shed 1 base, J shed 6 bases, and the junction held 5 bases outside the gene matches. CDR3 length equals 13 residues. The germline V gene has CDR1 SQVTM and CDR2 ANQGSEA.